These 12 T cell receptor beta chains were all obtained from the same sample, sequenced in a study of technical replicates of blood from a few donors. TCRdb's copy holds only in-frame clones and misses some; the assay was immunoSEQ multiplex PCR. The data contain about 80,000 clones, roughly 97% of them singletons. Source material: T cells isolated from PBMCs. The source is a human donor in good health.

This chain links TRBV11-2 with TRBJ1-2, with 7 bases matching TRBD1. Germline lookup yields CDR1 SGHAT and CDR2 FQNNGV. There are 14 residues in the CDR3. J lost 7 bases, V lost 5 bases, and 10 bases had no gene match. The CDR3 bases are TGTGCCAGCAGCCGCCCCTCGGCAGGGGGTGGCTACACCTTC. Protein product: CASSRPSAGGGYTF. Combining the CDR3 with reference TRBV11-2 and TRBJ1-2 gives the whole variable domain EAGVAQSPRYKIIEKRQSVAFWCNPISGHATLYWYQQILGQGPKLLIQFQNNGVVDDSQLPKDRFSAERLKGVDSTLKIQPAKLEDSAVYLCASSRPSAGGGYTFGSGTRLTVV.

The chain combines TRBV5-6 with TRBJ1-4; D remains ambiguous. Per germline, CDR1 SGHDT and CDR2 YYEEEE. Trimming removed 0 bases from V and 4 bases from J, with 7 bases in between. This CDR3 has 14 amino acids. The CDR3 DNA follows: TGTGCCAGCAGCTTGGGGCAGAATAATGAAAAACTGTTTTTT. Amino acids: CASSLGQNNEKLFF.

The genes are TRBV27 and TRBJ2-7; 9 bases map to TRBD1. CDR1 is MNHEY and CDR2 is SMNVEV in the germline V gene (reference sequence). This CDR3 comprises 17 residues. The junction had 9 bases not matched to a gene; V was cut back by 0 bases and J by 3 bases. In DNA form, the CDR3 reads TGTGCCAGCAGTTTATCGGCCGGGACAGGGTTCGGCTACGAGCAGTACTTC. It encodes CASSLSAGTGFGYEQYF.

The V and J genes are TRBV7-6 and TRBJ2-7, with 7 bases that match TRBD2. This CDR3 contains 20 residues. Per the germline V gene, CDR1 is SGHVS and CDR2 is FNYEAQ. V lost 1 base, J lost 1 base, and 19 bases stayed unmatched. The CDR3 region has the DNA TGTGCCAGCAGCTTAGTGGTGTGGTCTAGCGGATACCTCTGGTCCTACGAGCAGTACTTC. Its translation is CASSLVVWSSGYLWSYEQYF.

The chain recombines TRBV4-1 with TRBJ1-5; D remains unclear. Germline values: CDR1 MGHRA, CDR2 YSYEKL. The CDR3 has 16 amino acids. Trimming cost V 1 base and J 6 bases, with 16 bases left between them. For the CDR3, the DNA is TGCGCCAGCAGCCAAGGCGCGGGGTCGCAAGGTCAGCCCCAGCATTTT. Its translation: CASSQGAGSQGQPQHF.

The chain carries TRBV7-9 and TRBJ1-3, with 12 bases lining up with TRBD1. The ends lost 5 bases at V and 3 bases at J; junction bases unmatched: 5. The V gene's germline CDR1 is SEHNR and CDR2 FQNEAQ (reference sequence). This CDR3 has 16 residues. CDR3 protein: CASSAGTGGVGNTIYF. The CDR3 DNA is TGTGCCAGCAGCGCCGGGACAGGGGGCGTTGGAAACACCATATATTTT.

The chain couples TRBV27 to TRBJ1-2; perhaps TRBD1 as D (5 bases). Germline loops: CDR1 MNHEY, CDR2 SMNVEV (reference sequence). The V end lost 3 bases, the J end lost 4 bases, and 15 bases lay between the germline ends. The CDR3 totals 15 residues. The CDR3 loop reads CASSFVQGTPYGYTF. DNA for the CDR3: TGTGCCAGCAGTTTCGTCCAGGGCACGCCCTATGGCTACACCTTC.

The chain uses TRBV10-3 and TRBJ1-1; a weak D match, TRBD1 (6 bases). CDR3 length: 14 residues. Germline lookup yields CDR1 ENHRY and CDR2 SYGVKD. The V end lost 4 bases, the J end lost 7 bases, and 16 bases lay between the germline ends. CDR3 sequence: CAISALWGQGEAFF. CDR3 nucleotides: TGTGCCATCAGTGCTCTCTGGGGGCAAGGTGAAGCTTTCTTT.

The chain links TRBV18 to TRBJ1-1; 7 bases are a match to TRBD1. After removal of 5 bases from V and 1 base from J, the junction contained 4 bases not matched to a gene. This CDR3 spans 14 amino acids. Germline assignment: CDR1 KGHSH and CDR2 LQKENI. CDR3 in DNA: TGTGCCAGCTCATCCGGACAGGCGAACACTGAAGCTTTCTTT. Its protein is CASSSGQANTEAFF.

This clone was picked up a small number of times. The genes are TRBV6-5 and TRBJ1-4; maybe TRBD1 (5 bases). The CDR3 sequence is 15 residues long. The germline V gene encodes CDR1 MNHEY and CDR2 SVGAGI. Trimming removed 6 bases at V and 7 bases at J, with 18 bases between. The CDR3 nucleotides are TGTGCCAGCAGCCGAGGGACGCGGGAAATTGAAAAACTGTTTTTT. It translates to CASSRGTREIEKLFF.

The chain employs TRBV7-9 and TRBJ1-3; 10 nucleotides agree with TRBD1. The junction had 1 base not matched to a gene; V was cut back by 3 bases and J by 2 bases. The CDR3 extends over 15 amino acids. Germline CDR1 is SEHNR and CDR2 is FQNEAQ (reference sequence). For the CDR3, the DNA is TGTGCCAGCAGCTTCGGGACAGGGGCTGGAAACACCATATATTTT. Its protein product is CASSFGTGAGNTIYF.

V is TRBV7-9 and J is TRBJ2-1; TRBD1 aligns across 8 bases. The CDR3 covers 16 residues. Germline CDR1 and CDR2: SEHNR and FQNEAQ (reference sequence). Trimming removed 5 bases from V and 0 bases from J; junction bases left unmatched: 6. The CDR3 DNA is TGTGCCAGCAGCCCCCCGGACAGGGACTCCTACAATGAGCAGTTCTTC. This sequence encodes CASSPPDRDSYNEQFF. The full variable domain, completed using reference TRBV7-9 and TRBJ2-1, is DTGVSQNPRHKITKRGQNVTFRCDPISEHNRLYWYRQTLGQGPEFLTYFQNEAQLEKSRLLSDRFSAERPKGSFSTLEIQRTEQGDSAMYLCASSPPDRDSYNEQFFGPGTRLTVL.